Listed below are T cell receptor beta chains from one sample, sequenced in a study of early T cells in non-severe SARS-CoV-2 infection. MiXCR was run by TCRdb on the 5' RACE reads, yielding one entry per CDR3 protein. The sample lists tens of thousands of distinct CDR3 sequences; around 9.3% were seen once. Input material: whole blood. These receptors originate from an adult who was a healthcare worker with PCR-confirmed SARS-CoV-2 infection or an uninfected control (not recorded which). Both conserved end residues are part of each CDR3. A D gene is named only where the DNA matches it firmly. Some rows mark clone size as missing; the rest say once, few, many or name a class of expanded clone.

V	J	size	D	CDR3	DNA
TRBV29-1	TRBJ2-2	.	TRBD2	CSVGLALAGAGELFF	TGCAGCGTTGGGTTAGCCCTAGCGGGGGCCGGGGAGCTGTTTTTT
TRBV7-8	TRBJ1-1	.	.	CASSLSGVTEAFF	TGTGCCAGCAGCTTATCAGGGGTCACTGAAGCTTTCTTT
TRBV10-1	TRBJ2-2	.	TRBD2	CASGSGVAGATGELFF	TGCGCCAGCGGGTCGGGAGTAGCGGGGGCGACCGGGGAGCTGTTTTTT
TRBV27	TRBJ2-3	few	.	CGSSFRAGQSTDTQYF	TGTGGCAGCAGTTTCCGAGCGGGACAAAGCACAGATACGCAGTATTTT
TRBV7-2	TRBJ2-7	many	TRBD1	CASRDTGEGDEQYF	TGTGCCAGCAGAGATACAGGGGAAGGGGACGAGCAGTACTTC
TRBV7-9	TRBJ1-3	.	.	CAGSLVGLPGGGNTIYF	TGTGCCGGCAGCTTAGTTGGGCTTCCGGGCGGCGGAAACACCATATATTTT
TRBV5-1	TRBJ1-6	few	.	CASSLDGAQLNSPLHF	TGCGCCAGCAGCTTAGATGGGGCGCAACTTAATTCACCCCTCCACTTT
TRBV5-1	TRBJ2-1	few	.	CASSLEPNSYNEQFF	TGCGCCAGCAGCTTGGAACCTAACTCCTACAATGAGCAGTTCTTC
TRBV6-2/TRBV6-3	TRBJ2-1	few	TRBD2	CASNTARGLASVNEQFF	TGTGCCAGCAATACGGCGCGGGGACTAGCATCTGTCAATGAGCAGTTCTTC
TRBV7-3	TRBJ2-2	many	TRBD2	CASSRGTSGTNTGELFF	TGTGCCAGCAGCCGAGGGACTAGCGGAACGAACACCGGGGAGCTGTTTTTT
TRBV3-1	TRBJ2-5	many	TRBD2	CASSQGRGVTQYF	TGTGCCAGCAGCCAAGGACGGGGGGTGACCCAGTACTTC
TRBV9	TRBJ2-7	many	.	CASSPALESSYEQYF	TGTGCCAGCAGCCCAGCTCTAGAGAGCTCCTACGAGCAGTACTTC
TRBV29-1	TRBJ2-2	.	TRBD2	CSVVTSANTGELFF	TGCAGCGTTGTAACTAGCGCGAACACCGGGGAGCTGTTTTTT
TRBV2	TRBJ2-2	many	TRBD2	CASSDPGRVTGELFF	TGTGCCAGCAGTGATCCGGGGAGGGTAACCGGGGAGCTGTTTTTT
TRBV19	TRBJ2-7	many	.	CASSSTGAGEQYF	TGTGCCAGTAGTTCCACAGGGGCGGGAGAGCAGTACTTC
TRBV5-1	TRBJ2-4	many	.	CASSKGGAPVENIQYF	TGCGCCAGCAGCAAAGGGGGGGCACCGGTCGAAAACATTCAGTACTTC